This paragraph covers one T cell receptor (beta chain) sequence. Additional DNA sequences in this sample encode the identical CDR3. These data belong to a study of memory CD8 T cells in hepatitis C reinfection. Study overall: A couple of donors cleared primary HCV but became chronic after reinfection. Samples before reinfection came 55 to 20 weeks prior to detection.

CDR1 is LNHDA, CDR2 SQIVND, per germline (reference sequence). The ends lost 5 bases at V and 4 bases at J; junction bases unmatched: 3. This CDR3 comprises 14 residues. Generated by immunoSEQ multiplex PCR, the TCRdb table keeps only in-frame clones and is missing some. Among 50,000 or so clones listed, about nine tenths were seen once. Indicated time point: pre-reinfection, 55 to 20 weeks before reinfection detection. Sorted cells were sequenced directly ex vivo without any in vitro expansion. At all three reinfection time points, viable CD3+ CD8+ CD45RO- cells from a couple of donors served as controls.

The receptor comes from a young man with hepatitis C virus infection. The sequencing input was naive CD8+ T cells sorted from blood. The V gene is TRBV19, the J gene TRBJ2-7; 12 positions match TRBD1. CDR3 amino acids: CASSPGQGAYEQYF. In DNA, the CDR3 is TGTGCCAGTAGTCCGGGACAGGGGGCGTACGAGCAGTACTTC.